This T cell receptor (beta chain) comes out of a study of PD-1 blockade in classical Hodgkin lymphoma. There was relapse after autologous stem cell transplantation in every patient, and there was variation in brentuximab vedotin exposure. Magnetic negative selection of thawed PBMCs was the method by which CD4+ T cells were purified. Germline CDR1 is SGHTA and CDR2 is FQGNSA. Trimming shortened V by 5 bases and J by 4 bases, and 13 bases separated the two germline ends. The length of the CDR3 is 14 residues. Sequenced by immunoSEQ multiplex PCR; TCRdb stores in-frame clones only, minus some. The sample holds 27,000 or so clones; over 65% are singletons and the top ten take less than 2.5%.

The clonotype comes from a human donor with classical Hodgkin lymphoma. V is TRBV7-2 and J is TRBJ2-3; D may be TRBD1 (6 bases). Sequencing was performed on CD4+ T cells from blood, taken at baseline. This CDR3 reads CASSAGVGADTQYF. CDR3 in DNA: TGTGCCAGCAGCGCAGGGGTAGGCGCAGATACGCAGTATTTT.